This TCR beta chain originates from a study of blood T cell repertoires in COVID-19. Looking at the study overall: Samples of COVID-19 (acute and convalescent) were obtained from the United States, Italy and Spain. In each case, the material was cDNA or gDNA derived from T cells, B-cell-depleted T cells, or PBMCs.

Authors' methods: How many nucleated cells were present was estimated from reference gene primer amplification. TCRdb keeps only in-frame clones here, not all; method: immunoSEQ multiplex PCR. That table gives V, J and clone size, and the DNA gave D and trimming. The sample carries about 94,000 clones, roughly 84% recorded once. With 8 bases clipped from V and 3 bases from J, the junction kept 5 bases outside the gene matches. The V gene's germline CDR1 is MDHEN and CDR2 SYDVKM. CDR3 length: 14 amino acids. The J gene is TRBJ2-2, the V gene TRBV28; TRBD2 matches at 8 bases. The clonotype comes from a woman at least 80 years old with acute or convalescent COVID-19. Material for sequencing was peripheral blood. The DNA of the CDR3 is TGTGCCAGCCGGGGGGGGCTGCACACCGGGGAGCTGTTTTTT. Its protein product is CASRGGLHTGELFF.